This TCR beta chain was recovered during a study of cytomegalovirus exposure and HLA in healthy donors. About this clone: The antigen remains unidentified.

Study-wide points: Researchers reported in a later analysis that a missense DCLRE1C variant was tied to TCR beta V- and J-gene trimming.

PCR was performed using 60 Vbeta and 13 Jbeta primers. Libraries were prepared by immunoSEQ multiplex PCR; TCRdb keeps only in-frame clonotypes and omits some of them. The data show 150,000 to 200,000 clones, and the top ten clones hold 0.74%. This receptor was identified in a boy between 10 and 17 years old in good health and CMV-seronegative. Sequencing was done on a sample of PBMCs.

The CDR3 region has the DNA TGTGCCAGCAGTGACCGACAGGGCAATCAGCCCCAGCATTTT. This translates into CASSDRQGNQPQHF. The chain is built from TRBV6-5 and TRBJ1-5, with D possibly TRBD1 on 6 matching bases. This CDR3 comprises 14 residues. Germline lookup yields CDR1 MNHEY and CDR2 SVGAGI. Trimming cost V 5 bases and J 2 bases, with 10 bases left between them.